A selection of T cell receptor beta chains follows, all from one sample in a study of low-dose radiotherapy and immunotherapy resistance in tumors. TCRdb re-derived calls from the reads in MiXCR, one entry per CDR3 protein. The profile covers approximately 100,000 distinct CDR3 sequences, with less than 25% appearing a single time and approximately 4% taken by the ten largest. The sequences come from PBMCs, collected after low-dose radiotherapy plus immunotherapy. All receptors derive from a male donor with prostate cancer. The CDR3 runs from the conserved cysteine through the conserved F or W. Each record gives: V gene, D gene, clone size, J gene, CDR3 length, CDR3 DNA, CDR3 protein. D genes are given only for firm matches. The size entry is marked missing in some rows and otherwise reads once, few, many or a size class.

v_gene: TRBV25-1; d_gene: TRBD1; abundance: .; j_gene: TRBJ2-1; len: 14; CDR3nt: TGTGCCAGCAGTGGAGACAGGGTGAGAAATGAGCAGTTCTTC; CDR3aa: CASSGDRVRNEQFF
v_gene: TRBV7-9; d_gene: .; abundance: many; j_gene: TRBJ2-3; len: 12; CDR3nt: TGTGCCAGCAGCGACCGCAAAGATACGCAGTATTTT; CDR3aa: CASSDRKDTQYF
v_gene: TRBV12-3/TRBV12-4; d_gene: .; abundance: many; j_gene: TRBJ2-7; len: 12; CDR3nt: TGTGCCAGCAGTTCCCCCTCCTGGGAGCAGTACTTC; CDR3aa: CASSSPSWEQYF
v_gene: TRBV29-1; d_gene: TRBD1; abundance: few; j_gene: TRBJ2-7; len: 12; CDR3nt: TGCAGCGTTGACTCGAGCCCGGGACAGATGTACTTC; CDR3aa: CSVDSSPGQMYF
v_gene: TRBV6-5; d_gene: .; abundance: many; j_gene: TRBJ2-7; len: 15; CDR3nt: TGTGCCAGCAGTTCCCCAAGAGGAGGCTCCTACGAGCAGTACTTC; CDR3aa: CASSSPRGGSYEQYF
v_gene: TRBV6-2/TRBV6-3; d_gene: TRBD2; abundance: .; j_gene: TRBJ2-3; len: 14; CDR3nt: TGTGCCAGCAGAACTAGCGGGGGTGCAGATACGCAGTATTTT; CDR3aa: CASRTSGGADTQYF
v_gene: TRBV3-1; d_gene: TRBD2; abundance: many; j_gene: TRBJ2-3; len: 16; CDR3nt: TGTGCCAGCAGCCAAGATCGGGGTAGCGGGGCGGATACGCAGTATTTT; CDR3aa: CASSQDRGSGADTQYF
v_gene: TRBV5-1; d_gene: .; abundance: many; j_gene: TRBJ2-7; len: 12; CDR3nt: TGCGCCAGCAGCTCCACATCGTACGAGCAGTACTTC; CDR3aa: CASSSTSYEQYF
v_gene: TRBV7-6; d_gene: .; abundance: .; j_gene: TRBJ2-3; len: 14; CDR3nt: TGTGCCAGCAGCCCCAAGACTAGCACAGATACGCAGTATTTT; CDR3aa: CASSPKTSTDTQYF
v_gene: TRBV10-3; d_gene: .; abundance: many; j_gene: TRBJ1-2; len: 13; CDR3nt: TGTGCCATCGGCAAGGGGGTAGAGTATGGCTACACCTTC; CDR3aa: CAIGKGVEYGYTF
v_gene: TRBV14; d_gene: .; abundance: many; j_gene: TRBJ2-7; len: 12; CDR3nt: TGTGCCAGCAGCCCGACTAGGCCTCCCATGTACTTC; CDR3aa: CASSPTRPPMYF
v_gene: TRBV5-4; d_gene: .; abundance: many; j_gene: TRBJ2-1; len: 13; CDR3nt: TGTGCCAGCACCCGGACCCAAGGTAATGAGCAGTTCTTC; CDR3aa: CASTRTQGNEQFF
v_gene: TRBV18; d_gene: .; abundance: many; j_gene: TRBJ1-1; len: 14; CDR3nt: TGTGCCAGCTCACCACCGGAGGGTGTGCCTGAAGCTTTCTTT; CDR3aa: CASSPPEGVPEAFF
v_gene: TRBV9; d_gene: .; abundance: many; j_gene: TRBJ2-3; len: 16; CDR3nt: TGTGCCAGCAGCGCGACGGCAGGGTACGGCACAGATACGCAGTATTTT; CDR3aa: CASSATAGYGTDTQYF
v_gene: TRBV29-1; d_gene: TRBD1; abundance: many; j_gene: TRBJ2-2; len: 12; CDR3nt: TGCAGCGGACAGGGGGCGTCCGGGGAGCTGTTTTTT; CDR3aa: CSGQGASGELFF
v_gene: TRBV28; d_gene: .; abundance: .; j_gene: TRBJ1-6; len: 16; CDR3nt: TGTGCCAGCAGCGGTGGGACGGAGTTTTATTATTCACCCCTCCACTTT; CDR3aa: CASSGGTEFYYSPLHF
v_gene: TRBV19; d_gene: TRBD1; abundance: many; j_gene: TRBJ2-7; len: 14; CDR3nt: TGTGCCAGTAACTCTCGGGACAGCTCCTACGAGCAGTACTTC; CDR3aa: CASNSRDSSYEQYF
v_gene: TRBV4-1; d_gene: .; abundance: many; j_gene: TRBJ1-2; len: 15; CDR3nt: TGCGCCAGCAGCCAAGGTGGAGGGGGAGGCTATGGCTACACCTTC; CDR3aa: CASSQGGGGGYGYTF
v_gene: TRBV4-1; d_gene: .; abundance: many; j_gene: TRBJ2-7; len: 15; CDR3nt: TGCGCCAGCAGCCCCGAAGGGGTACAGGGTCGCGAGCAGTACTTC; CDR3aa: CASSPEGVQGREQYF
v_gene: TRBV6-2/TRBV6-3; d_gene: TRBD1; abundance: .; j_gene: TRBJ1-5; len: 15; CDR3nt: TGTGCCAGCAGTCCGGGACAGGGGGCTCGGAAGCCCCAGCATTTT; CDR3aa: CASSPGQGARKPQHF
v_gene: TRBV24-1; d_gene: .; abundance: many; j_gene: TRBJ2-7; len: 13; CDR3nt: TGTGCCACCAGTGAAGGGATCGGGTACGAGCAGTACTTC; CDR3aa: CATSEGIGYEQYF
v_gene: TRBV15; d_gene: .; abundance: many; j_gene: TRBJ2-4; len: 14; CDR3nt: TGTGCCACCAGCAAACCACCATCCAAAAACATTCAGTACTTC; CDR3aa: CATSKPPSKNIQYF
v_gene: TRBV20-1; d_gene: .; abundance: .; j_gene: TRBJ2-3; len: 12; CDR3nt: TGCAGTGCTAGAACAGCCACAGATACGCAGTATTTT; CDR3aa: CSARTATDTQYF
v_gene: TRBV7-2; d_gene: .; abundance: many; j_gene: TRBJ2-5; len: 16; CDR3nt: TGTGCCAGCAGCTTAGTAGGGGGGATGGCCCAAGAGACCCAGTACTTC; CDR3aa: CASSLVGGMAQETQYF
v_gene: TRBV18; d_gene: .; abundance: .; j_gene: TRBJ2-1; len: 13; CDR3nt: TGTGCCAGCTCAGACAGGAGAAACAATGAGCAGTTCTTC; CDR3aa: CASSDRRNNEQFF
v_gene: TRBV6-2/TRBV6-3; d_gene: TRBD2; abundance: many; j_gene: TRBJ2-7; len: 16; CDR3nt: TGTGCCAGCAGAAACCCGGGACTAGCGGGCACCTACGAGCAGTACTTC; CDR3aa: CASRNPGLAGTYEQYF
v_gene: TRBV6-2/TRBV6-3; d_gene: TRBD2; abundance: many; j_gene: TRBJ2-1; len: 17; CDR3nt: TGTGCCTCAAAAAGGGGACTAGCGGGGGCCTATTACAATGAGCAGTTCTTC; CDR3aa: CASKRGLAGAYYNEQFF
v_gene: TRBV6-6; d_gene: TRBD2; abundance: many; j_gene: TRBJ2-1; len: 15; CDR3nt: TGTGCCAGCAGGGGACCCCTAGCGGCTTACAATGAGCAGTTCTTC; CDR3aa: CASRGPLAAYNEQFF
v_gene: TRBV19; d_gene: TRBD2; abundance: .; j_gene: TRBJ2-3; len: 15; CDR3nt: TGTGCCAGTAGTACAACCGGGACTAGAGGAGATACGCAGTATTTT; CDR3aa: CASSTTGTRGDTQYF
v_gene: TRBV30; d_gene: .; abundance: .; j_gene: TRBJ2-6; len: 13; CDR3nt: TGTGCCTTAACAGACTCTGGGGCCAACGTCCTGACTTTC; CDR3aa: CALTDSGANVLTF
v_gene: TRBV7-6; d_gene: TRBD2; abundance: few; j_gene: TRBJ2-1; len: 17; CDR3nt: TGTGCCAGCAGCTTATACCGAAGCGGGGTTCTGAACAATGAGCAGTTCTTC; CDR3aa: CASSLYRSGVLNNEQFF
v_gene: TRBV7-2; d_gene: .; abundance: many; j_gene: TRBJ1-5; len: 14; CDR3nt: TGTGCCAGCAGCGATCGACCTGATAATCAGCCCCAGCATTTT; CDR3aa: CASSDRPDNQPQHF
v_gene: TRBV2; d_gene: TRBD2; abundance: few; j_gene: TRBJ2-7; len: 12; CDR3nt: TGTGCCAGCAGTGCGGGAGGGCACGAGCAGTACTTC; CDR3aa: CASSAGGHEQYF
v_gene: TRBV30; d_gene: .; abundance: many; j_gene: TRBJ2-5; len: 13; CDR3nt: TGTGCCTGGTCCCCGGGACCGCAAGAGACCCAGTACTTC; CDR3aa: CAWSPGPQETQYF
v_gene: TRBV11-2; d_gene: .; abundance: many; j_gene: TRBJ2-7; len: 16; CDR3nt: TGTGCCAGCAGCCCCGGGGCCTCTAGTTATTCCTACGAGCAGTACTTC; CDR3aa: CASSPGASSYSYEQYF
v_gene: TRBV30; d_gene: .; abundance: many; j_gene: TRBJ1-2; len: 13; CDR3nt: TGTGCCTGTAATAGGATGGGGAGCTATGGCTACACCTTC; CDR3aa: CACNRMGSYGYTF
v_gene: TRBV5-1; d_gene: .; abundance: many; j_gene: TRBJ2-1; len: 13; CDR3nt: TGCGCCAGCAGCTTTGGCGCGGAAAATGAGCAGTTCTTC; CDR3aa: CASSFGAENEQFF
v_gene: TRBV19; d_gene: .; abundance: .; j_gene: TRBJ2-1; len: 14; CDR3nt: TGTGCCAGTTGCCGGGGCGCTGGGGGCAATGAGCAGTTCTTC; CDR3aa: CASCRGAGGNEQFF
v_gene: TRBV20-1; d_gene: .; abundance: many; j_gene: TRBJ2-5; len: 18; CDR3nt: TGCAGTGCTAGAGATAACGAAGAGGCAGGGGATTTTGGAGAGACCCAGTACTTC; CDR3aa: CSARDNEEAGDFGETQYF
v_gene: TRBV18; d_gene: .; abundance: many; j_gene: TRBJ2-7; len: 13; CDR3nt: TGTGCCAGCTCACTCGCCCGACACTACGAGCAGTACTTC; CDR3aa: CASSLARHYEQYF
v_gene: TRBV12-3/TRBV12-4; d_gene: TRBD2; abundance: many; j_gene: TRBJ2-7; len: 14; CDR3nt: TGTGCCAGCAACCTAGCGGGGGCTTCTAGGGAGCAGTACTTC; CDR3aa: CASNLAGASREQYF
v_gene: TRBV4-2; d_gene: .; abundance: many; j_gene: TRBJ2-7; len: 14; CDR3nt: TGTGCCAGCAGCCGGGAACTAGACATCTACGAGCAGTACTTC; CDR3aa: CASSRELDIYEQYF
v_gene: TRBV13; d_gene: .; abundance: few; j_gene: TRBJ2-1; len: 14; CDR3nt: TGTGCCAGCAGCCCGTCAGGGTTTGGCGATGAGCAGTTCTTC; CDR3aa: CASSPSGFGDEQFF
v_gene: TRBV12-3/TRBV12-4; d_gene: .; abundance: once; j_gene: TRBJ2-7; len: 17; CDR3nt: TGTGCCAGCAGTTTCTACTCTTTCCTAGGAGGATCCTACGAGCAGTACTTC; CDR3aa: CASSFYSFLGGSYEQYF
v_gene: TRBV29-1; d_gene: .; abundance: many; j_gene: TRBJ2-3; len: 16; CDR3nt: TGCAGCGTCCACAACCCCGGACAACTGAAGGGAGATACGCAGTATTTT; CDR3aa: CSVHNPGQLKGDTQYF
v_gene: TRBV5-1; d_gene: .; abundance: .; j_gene: TRBJ2-7; len: 13; CDR3nt: TGCGCCAGCAGCTTGATGGCAGGGAACGAGCAGTACTTC; CDR3aa: CASSLMAGNEQYF
v_gene: TRBV5-1; d_gene: .; abundance: .; j_gene: TRBJ2-1; len: 13; CDR3nt: TGCGCCAGCAGCTTGGTCGGAACCAATGAGCAGTTCTTC; CDR3aa: CASSLVGTNEQFF
v_gene: TRBV19; d_gene: TRBD2; abundance: many; j_gene: TRBJ2-1; len: 17; CDR3nt: TGTGCCAGTACGGAGCGGGGGGCGAAGAGCTCCTACAATGAGCAGTTCTTC; CDR3aa: CASTERGAKSSYNEQFF
v_gene: TRBV2; d_gene: TRBD2; abundance: .; j_gene: TRBJ2-3; len: 15; CDR3nt: TGTGCCAGCAGGGACCTGGCGGGGGGCGGATATACGCAGTATTTT; CDR3aa: CASRDLAGGGYTQYF
v_gene: TRBV12-3/TRBV12-4; d_gene: TRBD2; abundance: many; j_gene: TRBJ2-3; len: 16; CDR3nt: TGTGCCAGCAGTTTCGGGAGGGACCCTCTAAGGGATACGCAGTATTTT; CDR3aa: CASSFGRDPLRDTQYF
v_gene: TRBV5-4; d_gene: .; abundance: many; j_gene: TRBJ1-2; len: 12; CDR3nt: TGTGCCAGCAGCTTGGATGGGGCTGGCTACACCTTC; CDR3aa: CASSLDGAGYTF
v_gene: TRBV21-1; d_gene: .; abundance: many; j_gene: TRBJ1-2; len: 14; CDR3nt: TGTGCCAGCAGCAAATCGGGACTGGGCTGCGGCTACACCTTC; CDR3aa: CASSKSGLGCGYTF
v_gene: TRBV20-1; d_gene: .; abundance: many; j_gene: TRBJ2-1; len: 11; CDR3nt: TGCAGTGCTAGAACGGTGAATGAGCAGTTCTTC; CDR3aa: CSARTVNEQFF
v_gene: TRBV15; d_gene: .; abundance: .; j_gene: TRBJ2-1; len: 14; CDR3nt: TGTGCCACCAGCTCGACGGGTTCCTACAATGAGCAGTTCTTC; CDR3aa: CATSSTGSYNEQFF
v_gene: TRBV19; d_gene: .; abundance: many; j_gene: TRBJ1-1; len: 14; CDR3nt: TGTGCCAGTAGTCCCGGACATACGAACACTGAAGCTTTCTTT; CDR3aa: CASSPGHTNTEAFF
v_gene: TRBV2; d_gene: TRBD1; abundance: .; j_gene: TRBJ1-2; len: 15; CDR3nt: TGTGCCAGCAACGACCTACAGGGGGTGGGACGTGGCTACACCTTC; CDR3aa: CASNDLQGVGRGYTF
v_gene: TRBV6-2/TRBV6-3; d_gene: TRBD1; abundance: many; j_gene: TRBJ2-7; len: 12; CDR3nt: TGTGCCAGCAGACCTGACAGGGATGAGCAGTACTTC; CDR3aa: CASRPDRDEQYF
v_gene: TRBV5-1; d_gene: TRBD2; abundance: .; j_gene: TRBJ2-3; len: 15; CDR3nt: TGCGCCAGCGGTGAGCGGGGGGGCCAATTAGATACGCAGTATTTT; CDR3aa: CASGERGGQLDTQYF
v_gene: TRBV6-8; d_gene: TRBD1; abundance: many; j_gene: TRBJ2-5; len: 14; CDR3nt: TGTGCCAGCAGTCAAGGGACAGAGCAAGAGACCCAGTACTTC; CDR3aa: CASSQGTEQETQYF
v_gene: TRBV20-1; d_gene: TRBD2; abundance: many; j_gene: TRBJ2-1; len: 14; CDR3nt: TGCAGTGCCGACAGACTAGCGGGGTTCAATGAGCAGTTCTTC; CDR3aa: CSADRLAGFNEQFF